These 23 T cell receptor beta chains share one sample of origin, sequenced in a study of T cell responses to AZD1222 COVID-19 vaccine. The method was immunoSEQ multiplex PCR; TCRdb's version includes in-frame clones alone and lacks a portion of them. The top ten clones hold 0.99% of a sample with some 200,000 clones, roughly 90% of them seen once. Material: peripheral blood, obtained on day 0 of AZD1222 vaccination. The source is an adult in good health.

This chain uses TRBV29-1 with TRBJ2-1, with 7 bases aligning to TRBD2. Germline CDR1 is SQVTM and CDR2 is ANQGSEA. Trimming removed 6 bases from V and 4 bases from J; junction bases left unmatched: 12. The CDR3 totals 15 residues. The CDR3 DNA reads TGCAGCGTGACAAATCCTAGCGGTCGGTACAATGAGCAGTTCTTC. Translated, it gives CSVTNPSGRYNEQFF.

This clone was detected once. The chain has TRBV7-9 and TRBJ1-2; tentative D call: TRBD1 (5 bases). The germline V gene encodes CDR1 SEHNR and CDR2 FQNEAQ (reference sequence). CDR3 length equals 16 residues. Trimming took off 0 bases at V and 4 bases at J, with 15 bases between the two ends. The DNA for the CDR3 is TGTGCCAGCAGCTTAGCGGGCGGGGGGACTGGCTATGGCTACACCTTC. Its protein is CASSLAGGGTGYGYTF. Filled out from reference TRBV7-9 and TRBJ1-2, the complete variable domain reads DTGVSQNPRHKITKRGQNVTFRCDPISEHNRLYWYRQTLGQGPEFLTYFQNEAQLEKSRLLSDRFSAERPKGSFSTLEIQRTEQGDSAMYLCASSLAGGGTGYGYTFGSGTRLTVV.

The rearrangement links TRBV19 to TRBJ1-1; D gene uncertain. From germline, CDR1 is LNHDA and CDR2 SQIVND (reference sequence). Trimming left V 6 bases short and J 3 bases short, with 8 bases between. The CDR3 has 12 residues. CDR3 loop: CASRRGYTEAFF. The CDR3 coding sequence is TGTGCCAGTAGGCGAGGGTACACTGAAGCTTTCTTT.

CDR3 in amino acids: CASSQDWVGGGRSKNIQYF. The DNA for the CDR3 is TGTGCCAGCAGCCAAGATTGGGTCGGCGGCGGGAGGTCCAAAAACATTCAGTACTTC. The V and J genes are TRBV14 and TRBJ2-4; 8 positions agree with TRBD2. The CDR3 totals 19 residues. V trimming: 0 bases; J trimming: 2 bases; junction bases outside the gene matches: 12. CDR1 and CDR2 (germline): SGHDN, FVKESK.

The CDR3 nucleotides are TGTGCCATCAGTGGGGTCCTTGGGCAGGGGTACGAGCAGTACTTC. Translation gives CAISGVLGQGYEQYF. The chain links TRBV10-3 to TRBJ2-7; D possibly corresponds to TRBD1 (6 bases). The V gene lost 4 bases and the J gene lost 4 bases, with 17 bases spanning the gap. Germline V gene lookup returns CDR1 ENHRY and CDR2 SYGVKD. The CDR3 is made up of 15 amino acids.

The gene calls are TRBV5-6 and TRBJ1-1, with D unresolved. The CDR3 is 13 residues long. With 5 bases removed from V and 1 base from J, the gap between germline ends came to 9 bases. Per germline, CDR1 SGHDT and CDR2 YYEEEE. CDR3 amino acids: CASSIRSNTEAFF. The CDR3 region has the DNA TGTGCCAGCAGTATACGGTCGAACACTGAAGCTTTCTTT.

The chain recombines TRBV28 with TRBJ2-7; D possibly corresponds to TRBD1 (6 bases). V lost 6 bases and J lost 3, with 21 bases in between. This CDR3 contains 16 residues. Looked up from germline, CDR1 is MDHEN and CDR2 is SYDVKM. CDR3 bases: TGTGCCAGCAGGCCATCAGGGGATTGGGATTACTACGAGCAGTACTTC. Amino acids: CASRPSGDWDYYEQYF.

The V and J genes are TRBV4-2 and TRBJ1-1; 7 bases match TRBD1. Germline V gene data show CDR1 as LGHNA and CDR2 as YNFKEQ. CDR3 length equals 15 residues. After removal of 1 base from V and 0 bases from J, the junction contained 2 bases not matched to a gene. CDR3 bases: TGTGCCAGCAGCCAAGGACAGGGTTTGAACACTGAAGCTTTCTTT. Residues: CASSQGQGLNTEAFF.

This clone was found a few times. V and J are TRBV29-1 and TRBJ2-7, with D possibly TRBD1 on 5 matching bases. V was clipped by 4 bases and J by 2 bases, with 15 bases between them. Germline lookup yields CDR1 SQVTM and CDR2 ANQGSEA. The CDR3 spans 14 residues. The CDR3 spells CSVVGKQEPYEQYF. The CDR3 nucleotides are TGCAGCGTTGTTGGGAAACAGGAGCCCTACGAGCAGTACTTC.

J is TRBJ1-6 and V is TRBV7-3; 8 bases agree with TRBD1. Per the germline V gene, CDR1 is SGHTA and CDR2 is FQGTGA. CDR3 length: 15 amino acids. Trimming removed 4 bases from V and 7 bases from J; junction bases left unmatched: 6. CDR3 amino acids: CASSWAGGWNSPLHF. The CDR3 nucleotides are TGTGCCAGCAGCTGGGCAGGGGGCTGGAATTCACCCCTCCACTTT. Full variable domain (rest looked up from reference TRBV7-3 and TRBJ1-6): GAGVSQTPSNKVTEKGKYVELRCDPISGHTALYWYRQSLGQGPEFLIYFQGTGAADDSGLPNDRFFAVRPEGSVSTLKIQRTERGDSAVYLCASSWAGGWNSPLHFGNGTRLTVT.

The genes are TRBV15 and TRBJ1-3; 7 bases line up with TRBD1. Trimming cost V 5 bases and J 1 base; bases outside gene matches: 5. CDR1 and CDR2 from the germline V gene are LNHNV and YYDKDF (reference sequence). The CDR3 is 15 amino acids. CDR3 nucleotides: TGTGCCACCAGCCCTGGGACAGTTTCTGGAAACACCATATATTTT. This sequence encodes CATSPGTVSGNTIYF.

The chain joins TRBV4-1 to TRBJ1-3, with no clear D. The V end lost 0 bases, the J end lost 1 base, and 10 bases lay between the germline ends. The germline V gene has CDR1 MGHRA and CDR2 YSYEKL. The length of the CDR3 is 16 residues. This CDR3 is CASSQDHGRSGNTIYF. The CDR3 DNA reads TGCGCCAGCAGCCAAGATCACGGGAGATCTGGAAACACCATATATTTT.

The chain couples TRBV11-2 to TRBJ2-7; 9 positions agree with TRBD1. CDR1 and CDR2 from the germline V gene are SGHAT and FQNNGV. Trimming removed 5 bases from V and 4 bases from J; junction bases left unmatched: 9. The CDR3 sequence is 15 residues long. The CDR3 nucleotides read TGTGCCAGCAGCCGGAGCGGGACAGGGTGGTACGAGCAGTACTTC. Residues: CASSRSGTGWYEQYF.

The V gene is TRBV4-3, the J gene TRBJ2-1; no clear D gene. Germline assignment: CDR1 LGHNA and CDR2 YSLEER. V shed 0 bases and J shed 4 bases, with 7 bases lying between them. CDR3 length: 14 residues. CDR3 nucleotide sequence: TGCGCCAGCAGCCAAGATTTTCGGTACAATGAGCAGTTCTTC. It translates to CASSQDFRYNEQFF.

This clone has just one count. The V gene is TRBV7-9, the J gene TRBJ1-3; D might be TRBD1 (5 bases). Deletions cut 2 bases from V and 0 bases from J, with 8 bases between. This CDR3 region has 15 residues. Germline V gives CDR1 SEHNR, CDR2 FQNEAQ (reference sequence). The CDR3 region is CASSLLTDSGNTIYF. The CDR3 DNA follows: TGTGCCAGCAGCTTATTGACAGACTCTGGAAACACCATATATTTT.

This rearrangement joins TRBV4-3 to TRBJ1-2; TRBD1 aligns across 7 bases. Losses at the gene ends were 4 bases for V and 4 bases for J; bases not matched to a gene: 3. This CDR3 region has 13 residues. The germline gives CDR1 LGHNA, CDR2 YSLEER. The CDR3, as DNA: TGCGCCAGCAGCCGAGACAGGGCCTATGGCTACACCTTC. It codes for CASSRDRAYGYTF.

The chain couples TRBV7-9 to TRBJ1-2; TRBD1 matches at 10 bases. In germline, CDR1 is SEHNR, CDR2 FQNEAQ (reference sequence). CDR3 size: 14 residues. V lost 5 bases and J lost 9; bases outside the gene matches: 9. The CDR3 region is CASSRAGQGVSYTF. CDR3 DNA sequence: TGTGCCAGCAGCAGAGCCGGACAGGGGGTAAGCTACACCTTC. Drawing the rest from reference TRBV7-9 and TRBJ1-2, the complete variable domain is DTGVSQNPRHKITKRGQNVTFRCDPISEHNRLYWYRQTLGQGPEFLTYFQNEAQLEKSRLLSDRFSAERPKGSFSTLEIQRTEQGDSAMYLCASSRAGQGVSYTFGSGTRLTVV.

This clone was found once. Here the CDR3 reads CSVDGQQNTEAFF. The DNA for the CDR3 is TGCAGCGTTGACGGTCAACAGAACACTGAAGCTTTCTTT. V is TRBV29-1 and J is TRBJ1-1; D remains ambiguous. CDR1 SQVTM and CDR2 ANQGSEA come from the germline V gene. The V gene lost 3 bases and the J gene lost 1 base, with 9 bases spanning the gap. The CDR3 is 13 residues long.

The CDR3 DNA follows: TGTGCCAGCAGTTTGGGTGAGGGGCCCAATCAGCCCCAGCATTTT. Amino acid sequence: CASSLGEGPNQPQHF. The V call is TRBV27, the J call TRBJ1-5; TRBD1 might be the D (5 bases). The length of the CDR3 is 15 residues. The V and J ends lost 3 bases and 3 bases respectively, with 12 bases between them. Germline CDR1 and CDR2: MNHEY and SMNVEV (reference sequence).

The rearrangement links TRBV27 to TRBJ2-3, with 14 bases matching TRBD2. With 5 bases clipped from V and 1 base from J, the junction kept 2 bases outside the gene matches. Germline lookup yields CDR1 MNHEY and CDR2 SMNVEV (reference sequence). CDR3 length: 16 amino acids. The CDR3 spells CASSRLAGGGTDTQYF. The CDR3 DNA reads TGTGCCAGCAGTCGACTAGCGGGAGGGGGCACAGATACGCAGTATTTT.

The rearrangement joins TRBV2 to TRBJ2-2; a possible D gene is TRBD1 (6 bases). The length of the CDR3 is 15 residues. V dropped 6 bases and J dropped 1 base, with 12 bases sitting between them. CDR1 and CDR2 from the germline V gene are SNHLY and FYNNEI. In DNA, the CDR3 is TGTGCCAGCAGACCGGGACACTTGAACACCGGGGAGCTGTTTTTT. It encodes CASRPGHLNTGELFF.

The J gene is TRBJ1-5, the V gene TRBV19; D remains ambiguous. From germline, CDR1 is LNHDA and CDR2 SQIVND (reference sequence). V lost 4 bases and J 1 base, leaving 14 bases between the germline ends. This CDR3 is built from 16 residues. The CDR3 nucleotides are TGTGCCAGTAGTAGATCCGGGATGCAGAGCAATCAGCCCCAGCATTTT. Its protein is CASSRSGMQSNQPQHF.

This clone is a singleton in its sample. Mismatch with germline at one junction end may stem from a read error. This chain joins TRBV19 and TRBJ1-1; D call uncertain. Germline V gene lookup returns CDR1 LNHDA and CDR2 SQIVND (reference sequence). The length of the CDR3 is 13 residues. CDR3 region: CASSVILKTEAFF. Written as DNA, the CDR3 is TGTGCCAGTAGTGTGATACTGAAGACTGAAGCTTTCTTT.